This T cell receptor (beta chain) was sequenced during a study of blood T cell repertoires in COVID-19. Data came from immunoSEQ multiplex PCR; TCRdb stores just in-frame clones and leaves some out. The repertoire includes 390,000 or so clones, about 90% of them detected once, and about 3% sits in the top ten. The material sequenced was peripheral blood. This clonotype originated in a young woman with COVID-19, enrolled during active disease.

CDR3 sequence reads: CASSVVGDSYNEQFF. In DNA, the CDR3 is TGTGCCAGCAGCGTAGTTGGAGACTCCTACAATGAGCAGTTCTTC. The chain has TRBV9 and TRBJ2-1; D remains ambiguous. The germline gives CDR1 SGDLS, CDR2 YYNGEE. V lost 0 bases, J lost 0 bases, and 7 bases lay in between. This CDR3 region has 15 residues.